The present T cell receptor beta chain was sequenced within a study of T cells in Graves' hyperthyroidism and ophthalmopathy. TCR beta CDR3 regions were amplified from RNA transcripts. The HTBI primer set drove a first-round RT-PCR of the TCR CDR3. TCRdb fed the multiplex PCR reads into MiXCR, producing one record per CDR3 protein. The table records some 570,000 distinct CDR3 sequences, 15% to 20% of them present only once. V was clipped by 3 bases and J by 8 bases; unmatched bases: 10. This CDR3 comprises 15 residues. Many counts were recorded for this clonotype. The sequenced material came from blood. The chain uses TRBV12-3 or TRBV12-4 and TRBJ2-3, with 8 bases fitting TRBD2. This sequence originates from a woman aged 18-29 years with Graves' ophthalmopathy. Here the CDR3 reads CASSLPGTSLATQYF. CDR3 DNA sequence: TGTGCCAGCAGTTTGCCCGGGACTAGTCTAGCTACGCAGTATTTT.